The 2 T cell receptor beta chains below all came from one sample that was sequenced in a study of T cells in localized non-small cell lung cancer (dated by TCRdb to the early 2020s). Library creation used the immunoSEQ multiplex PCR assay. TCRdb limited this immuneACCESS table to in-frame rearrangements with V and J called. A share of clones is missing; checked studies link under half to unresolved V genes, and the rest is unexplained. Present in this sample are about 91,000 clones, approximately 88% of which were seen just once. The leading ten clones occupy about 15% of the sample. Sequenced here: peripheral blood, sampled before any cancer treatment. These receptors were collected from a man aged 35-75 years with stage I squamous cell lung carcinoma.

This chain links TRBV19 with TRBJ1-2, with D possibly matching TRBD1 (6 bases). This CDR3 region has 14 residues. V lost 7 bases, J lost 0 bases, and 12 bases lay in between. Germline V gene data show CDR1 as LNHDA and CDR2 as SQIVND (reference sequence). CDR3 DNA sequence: TGTGCCAGTATCACCCAGGGGACTAACTATGGCTACACCTTC. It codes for CASITQGTNYGYTF.

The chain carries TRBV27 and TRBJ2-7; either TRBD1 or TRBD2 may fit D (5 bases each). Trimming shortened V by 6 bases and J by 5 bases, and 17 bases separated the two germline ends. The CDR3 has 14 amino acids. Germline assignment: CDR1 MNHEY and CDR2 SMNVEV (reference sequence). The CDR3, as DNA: TGTGCCAGCAGCCCAAGGGACCCCCGGGACGAGCAGTACTTC. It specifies CASSPRDPRDEQYF.